These 3 T cell receptor beta chains share one sample of origin, sequenced in a study of T cell responses to AZD1222 COVID-19 vaccine. TCRdb's table, derived via immunoSEQ multiplex PCR, lists solely in-frame clones and lacks some. The table shows more than 100,000 clones, with 92% occurring only once. The source material was peripheral blood, sampled 28 days after the second AZD1222 dose. These receptors all stem from an adult who received the AZD1222 COVID-19 vaccine.

This clone was found once. The chain combines TRBV4-1 with TRBJ1-2, with 8 bases lining up with TRBD1. The CDR3 totals 17 residues. After removal of 3 bases from V and 6 bases from J, the junction contained 15 bases not matched to a gene. CDR1 and CDR2 (germline): MGHRA, YSYEKL. CDR3 amino acids: CASSHPKGGQGPHGYTF. The CDR3 DNA follows: TGCGCCAGCAGCCACCCCAAGGGAGGACAGGGCCCCCATGGCTACACCTTC.

The chain has TRBV7-9 and TRBJ2-5, with a tentative D call TRBD2 (6 bases). Deletions cut 3 bases from V and 5 bases from J, with 10 bases between. Germline values: CDR1 SEHNR, CDR2 FQNEAQ (reference sequence). This CDR3 region has 13 residues. CDR3 amino acids: CASSFKAGETQYF. CDR3 DNA: TGTGCCAGCAGCTTCAAGGCGGGGGAGACCCAGTACTTC.

The chain carries TRBV5-1 and TRBJ1-6, with 11 bases that match TRBD1. The trim removed 4 bases at V and 0 bases at J, leaving 9 bases unmatched. Per the germline V gene, CDR1 is SGHRS and CDR2 is YFSETQ. The CDR3 contains 19 residues. CDR3 region: CASSRSFGQGASYNSPLHF. For the CDR3, the DNA is TGCGCCAGCAGCCGATCCTTCGGACAGGGGGCCTCCTATAATTCACCCCTCCACTTT.